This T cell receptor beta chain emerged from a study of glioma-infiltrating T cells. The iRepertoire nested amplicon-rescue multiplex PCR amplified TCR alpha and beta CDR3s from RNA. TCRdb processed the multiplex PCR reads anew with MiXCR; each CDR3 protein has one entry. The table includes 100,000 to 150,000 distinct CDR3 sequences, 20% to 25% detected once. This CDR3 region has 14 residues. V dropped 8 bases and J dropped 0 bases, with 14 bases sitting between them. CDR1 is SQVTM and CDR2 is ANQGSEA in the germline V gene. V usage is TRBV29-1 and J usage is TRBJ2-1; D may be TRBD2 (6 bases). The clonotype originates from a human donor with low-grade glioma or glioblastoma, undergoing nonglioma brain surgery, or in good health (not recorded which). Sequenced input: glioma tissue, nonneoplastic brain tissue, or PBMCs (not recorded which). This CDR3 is CSPYGSTSYNEQFF. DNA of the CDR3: TGCAGCCCATACGGGAGTACCTCCTACAATGAGCAGTTCTTC.